One sample yielded the 26 T cell receptor beta chains listed below, sequenced in a study of shared clonotypes between healthy human individuals. TCRdb keeps only in-frame clones here, not all; method: immunoSEQ multiplex PCR. Of 2 million or so clones in the sample, 85% to 95% were seen once. Sequenced sample: naive CD4+ T cells sorted from blood. Described subset: CD45RA+ positively selected. The receptors shown here come from a man younger than 30 in good health.

This rearrangement joins TRBV7-2 to TRBJ2-7, with D possibly being TRBD1 (6 bases). The germline gives CDR1 SGHTA, CDR2 FQGNSA. V was cut by 5 bases and J by 3 bases, with 11 bases left in between. The CDR3 is 13 residues long. CDR3 DNA sequence: TGTGCCAGCAGCAAGTACAGGGTCTACGAGCAGTACTTC. Translation gives CASSKYRVYEQYF.

This chain uses TRBV6-1 with TRBJ1-2; D unresolved. Trimming took 7 bases from V and 7 from J, leaving 19 bases between them. Per germline, CDR1 MNHNS and CDR2 SASEGT. This CDR3 region has 14 residues. Here the CDR3 reads CASIRSAPIGGYTF. The CDR3 coding sequence is TGTGCCAGCATAAGGTCCGCGCCGATTGGTGGCTACACCTTC.

This chain links TRBV21-1 with TRBJ2-7; the table's D call TRBD2 went unverified against the DNA. TRBV21-1 counts as a pseudogene. The CDR3 runs 10 residues. CDR3 nucleotide sequence: TGTGCCAGCATACGGACTCGGCAGTACTTC. Protein sequence: CASIRTRQYF.

V gene TRBV2 combines with J gene TRBJ2-4, with 9 bases matching TRBD2. V lost 0 bases, J lost 1 base, and 1 base stayed unmatched. Germline CDR1 reads SNHLY; CDR2 reads FYNNEI. This CDR3 contains 16 residues. The CDR3 DNA reads as TGTGCCAGCAGTGAAGCGCTAGCGGGGGCCAAAAACATTCAGTACTTC. This encodes CASSEALAGAKNIQYF.

This sequence joins TRBV6-1 and TRBJ2-7; no clear D gene. The CDR3 has 14 residues. The V end was cut by 6 bases, the J end by 6 bases, with 18 bases between. The germline gives CDR1 MNHNS, CDR2 SASEGT. This chain's CDR3 is CASRVTFLNGEQYF. The CDR3, as DNA: TGTGCCAGCAGAGTTACCTTTTTGAACGGCGAGCAGTACTTC.

This rearrangement joins TRBV9 to TRBJ2-3; 7 nucleotides line up with TRBD2. CDR3 length: 15 residues. Unmatched junction bases numbered 9, after V lost 5 bases and J lost 3 bases. The germline gives CDR1 SGDLS, CDR2 YYNGEE. CDR3 loop: CASRKLTSETDTQYF. The DNA for the CDR3 is TGTGCCAGCAGAAAACTTACTAGCGAAACAGATACGCAGTATTTT.

The V and J genes are TRBV29-1 and TRBJ1-1; TRBD1 agrees at 8 bases. Germline V gene lookup returns CDR1 SQVTM and CDR2 ANQGSEA. The CDR3 covers 14 residues. Germline trimming cut 8 bases from V and 1 base from J; bases unmatched to any gene: 9. Here the CDR3 reads CSILTGAKNTEAFF. CDR3 in DNA: TGCAGCATCCTGACAGGGGCCAAGAACACTGAAGCTTTCTTT.

The chain carries TRBV28 and TRBJ2-7; D might be TRBD1 (5 bases). The CDR3 totals 16 residues. The V end lost 3 bases, the J end lost 0 bases, and 15 bases lay between the germline ends. The germline gives CDR1 MDHEN, CDR2 SYDVKM. The CDR3 DNA reads as TGTGCCAGCAGTTTGGGAATATGGGGCAGCTCCTACGAGCAGTACTTC. It specifies CASSLGIWGSSYEQYF.

V is TRBV25-1 and J is TRBJ2-3, with TRBD2 identical over 8 bases. There are 15 residues in the CDR3. The germline V gene has CDR1 MGHDK and CDR2 SYGVNS. V shed 6 bases, J shed 1 base, and the junction held 6 bases outside the gene matches. The CDR3 DNA reads as TGTGCCAGCAGGGAGCGGGAGTGGGGCACAGATACGCAGTATTTT. This translates into CASREREWGTDTQYF.

This clone was recorded once. The chain carries TRBV27 and TRBJ1-4; D is possibly TRBD1 (6 bases). The length of the CDR3 is 14 residues. The ends were cut back, 4 bases at V and 5 bases at J, with 11 bases in the middle. In germline, CDR1 is MNHEY, CDR2 SMNVEV (reference sequence). The CDR3 region is CASSSQDRNEKLFF. Here the CDR3 DNA reads TGTGCCAGCAGTTCCCAGGACAGAAATGAAAAACTGTTTTTT.

There are many counts of this clone. In nucleotides, the CDR3 is TGTGCCAGCTGCTCAAAACAGGGCTTCTATGGCTACACCTTC. Residues: CASCSKQGFYGYTF. The gene calls are TRBV5-6 and TRBJ1-2, with a tentative D call TRBD1 (6 bases). Germline V gene lookup returns CDR1 SGHDT and CDR2 YYEEEE. The V and J ends lost 7 bases and 4 bases respectively, with 17 bases between them. The CDR3 spans 14 residues.

CDR3 sequence reads: CASSLSGLAGPDSYNEQFF. The CDR3 region has the DNA TGTGCCAGCAGCCTATCGGGACTAGCGGGACCAGACTCCTACAATGAGCAGTTCTTC. The chain carries TRBV7-9 and TRBJ2-1, with 13 bases identical to TRBD2. The CDR3 is made up of 19 amino acids. CDR1 SEHNR and CDR2 FQNEAQ come from the germline V gene (reference sequence). V shed 5 bases and J 0 bases; nucleotides not matched to a gene: 10.

The gene calls are TRBV5-1 and TRBJ2-1; 13 bases align to TRBD2. Germline V gives CDR1 SGHRS, CDR2 YFSETQ. V lost 3 bases and J lost 6; bases outside the gene matches: 3. The CDR3 runs to 15 residues. The DNA of the CDR3 is TGCGCCAGCAGCTGGACTAGCGGGGGACCCAATGAGCAGTTCTTC. Translation gives CASSWTSGGPNEQFF. Based on the CDR3 plus reference TRBV5-1 and TRBJ2-1, the full variable domain is KAGVTQTPRYLIKTRGQQVTLSCSPISGHRSVSWYQQTPGQGLQFLFEYFSETQRNKGNFPGRFSGRQFSNSRSEMNVSTLELGDSALYLCASSWTSGGPNEQFFGPGTRLTVL.

The chain is built from TRBV7-2 and TRBJ2-3; D unresolved. The V and J ends lost 5 bases and 6 bases respectively, with 15 bases between them. The CDR3 runs 14 residues. Germline-derived CDR1 and CDR2 are SGHTA and FQGNSA. CDR3 coding DNA: TGTGCCAGCAGCCTAGGGTATAAGGCGGATACGCAGTATTTT. Its protein is CASSLGYKADTQYF.

The chain has TRBV4-1 and TRBJ1-3; D call uncertain. The CDR3 consists of 16 residues. With 4 bases removed from V and 0 bases from J, the gap between germline ends came to 13 bases. In germline, CDR1 is MGHRA, CDR2 YSYEKL. CDR3 region: CASSRGGGSSGNTIYF. DNA of the CDR3: TGCGCCAGCAGCCGCGGCGGCGGGAGCTCTGGAAACACCATATATTTT.

V and J are TRBV27 and TRBJ2-5; TRBD2 agrees at 14 bases. CDR1 and CDR2 from the germline V gene are MNHEY and SMNVEV (reference sequence). V shed 3 bases, J shed 4 bases, and the junction held 13 bases outside the gene matches. CDR3 size: 19 residues. CDR3 nucleotides: TGTGCCAGCAGTTTGTACCCCCCGGGACTAGCGGGAGCAGGAGAGACCCAGTACTTC. Encoded protein: CASSLYPPGLAGAGETQYF.

The rearrangement uses TRBV2 and TRBJ1-2; D is undetermined. Germline CDR1 SNHLY, CDR2 FYNNEI. The CDR3 consists of 14 residues. The V end lost 5 bases, the J end lost 7 bases, and 17 bases lay between the germline ends. The CDR3 nucleotides are TGTGCCAGCAGTCCTGAAGTGGCAGCGGGTGGCTACACCTTC. Translating it yields CASSPEVAAGGYTF.

The V call is TRBV6-5, the J call TRBJ2-2; a possible D gene is TRBD1 (6 bases). The CDR3 runs to 14 residues. V was cut by 2 bases and J by 9 bases, with 13 bases left in between. Germline V lookup: CDR1 MNHEY, CDR2 SVGAGI. The chain's CDR3 is CASSYRQVDRELFF. Written as DNA, the CDR3 is TGTGCCAGCAGTTACCGACAGGTTGACCGGGAGCTGTTTTTT.

The chain is built from TRBV12-5 and TRBJ2-1; 8 bases agree with TRBD2. Germline values: CDR1 LGHNT, CDR2 FRNRAP. V shed 0 bases and J 7 bases; nucleotides not matched to a gene: 14. CDR3 length: 18 amino acids. CDR3 region: CASGLVKKRELNWNEQFF. For the CDR3, the DNA is TGTGCTAGTGGTTTGGTAAAGAAGCGGGAGTTAAATTGGAATGAGCAGTTCTTC.

The CDR3 spells CATSRDSWGQYYLGDTQYF. CDR3 in DNA: TGTGCCACCAGCAGAGATAGTTGGGGACAGTACTATCTTGGAGATACGCAGTATTTT. This chain links TRBV15 with TRBJ2-3; the match to TRBD1 covers 7 bases. The CDR3 covers 19 residues. J lost 5 bases, V lost 0 bases, and 17 bases had no gene match. Germline CDR1 and CDR2: LNHNV and YYDKDF (reference sequence).

The chain employs TRBV2 and TRBJ2-7, with TRBD1 as a possible D gene (6 bases). The germline V and J ends were trimmed by 0 bases and 2 bases, with 11 bases remaining between them. Germline CDR1 and CDR2: SNHLY and FYNNEI. The CDR3 sequence is 15 residues long. The CDR3 sequence is CASSEAPKGAYEQYF. The DNA of the CDR3 is TGTGCCAGCAGTGAAGCGCCAAAGGGGGCCTACGAGCAGTACTTC.

This rearrangement joins TRBV11-3 to TRBJ2-7; no clear D. The CDR3 runs 14 residues. In germline, CDR1 is SGHNT, CDR2 YENEEA. V was pared by 5 bases and J by 0 bases, with 11 bases between. CDR3 bases: TGTGCCAGCAGCCCCCTTTCGGACTCCTACGAGCAGTACTTC. Amino acid sequence: CASSPLSDSYEQYF.

The chain uses TRBV6-6 and TRBJ2-3; D remains unclear. The CDR3 length is 14 residues. Per germline, CDR1 MNHNY and CDR2 SVGAGI (reference sequence). V gave up 5 bases and J gave up 13 bases, with 22 bases separating them. The CDR3, as DNA: TGTGCCAGCAGTAAACCAACGGACCTCTCCCAGGAGTATTTT. Its translation is CASSKPTDLSQEYF.

The CDR3 bases are TGTGCCAGCAGTGAAGGGACTCGGCAGCCCCAGCATTTT. Translated, it gives CASSEGTRQPQHF. The chain carries TRBV2 and TRBJ1-5; D is ambiguous. Per the germline V gene, CDR1 is SNHLY and CDR2 is FYNNEI. V was cut by 1 base and J by 7 bases, with 8 bases left in between. The CDR3 totals 13 residues.

The V call is TRBV6-6, the J call TRBJ1-1; 8 nucleotides align to TRBD1. V was clipped by 5 bases and J by 5 bases; unmatched bases: 10. The length of the CDR3 is 15 residues. Germline V gene lookup returns CDR1 MNHNY and CDR2 SVGAGI (reference sequence). The CDR3 DNA reads as TGTGCCAGCAGTCTAATCAGGGGGCTTTTTACTGAAGCTTTCTTT. Its protein product is CASSLIRGLFTEAFF.

The gene calls are TRBV7-9 and TRBJ2-7, with D perhaps TRBD1 (5 bases). Per germline, CDR1 SEHNR and CDR2 FQNEAQ (reference sequence). The CDR3 is 18 residues long. Trimming took 0 bases from V and 3 from J, leaving 21 bases between them. CDR3: CASSLAPRWGFGDYEQYF. The CDR3 DNA sequence: TGTGCCAGCAGCTTAGCTCCGAGATGGGGCTTTGGGGACTACGAGCAGTACTTC.